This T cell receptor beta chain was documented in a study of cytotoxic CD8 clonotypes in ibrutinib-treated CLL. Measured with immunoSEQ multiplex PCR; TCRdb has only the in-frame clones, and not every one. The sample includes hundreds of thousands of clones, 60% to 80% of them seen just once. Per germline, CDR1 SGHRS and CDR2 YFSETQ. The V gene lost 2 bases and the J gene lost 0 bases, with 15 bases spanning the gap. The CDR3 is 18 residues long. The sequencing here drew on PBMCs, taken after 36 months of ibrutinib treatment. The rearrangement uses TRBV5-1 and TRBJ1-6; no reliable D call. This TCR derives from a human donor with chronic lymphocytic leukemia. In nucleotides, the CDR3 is TGCGCCAGCAGCTTTCGGCCACATTTGAGCTCCTATAATTCACCCCTCCACTTT. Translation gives CASSFRPHLSSYNSPLHF.